This entry lists 4 T cell receptor beta chains sequenced from one sample in a study of blood T cell repertoires in COVID-19. Generated by immunoSEQ multiplex PCR, the TCRdb table keeps only in-frame clones and is missing some. The sample lists under 150,000 clones; around 81% were seen once. Sequencing was done on a sample of peripheral blood. These receptors were obtained from a human donor in a cohort sampled during active COVID-19.

The genes are TRBV25-1 and TRBJ1-1, with a possible D match to TRBD1 (6 bases). V dropped 3 bases and J dropped 3 bases, with 11 bases sitting between them. Germline V gives CDR1 MGHDK, CDR2 SYGVNS. The CDR3 totals 14 residues. The CDR3 nucleotides read TGTGCCAGCAGTGATAACAGGGAATACACTGAAGCTTTCTTT. Protein: CASSDNREYTEAFF.

The rearrangement links TRBV6-5 to TRBJ2-1, with 9 bases fitting TRBD2. From germline, CDR1 is MNHEY and CDR2 SVGAGI. The CDR3 consists of 15 residues. With V trimmed by 6 bases and J by 0 bases, 3 bases remained unmatched. The CDR3 loop reads CASRVAGVSYNEQFF. The CDR3 region has the DNA TGTGCCAGCAGGGTAGCGGGGGTCTCCTACAATGAGCAGTTCTTC.

This clone was observed a few times. The V call is TRBV7-9, the J call TRBJ2-2; 7 bases are a match to TRBD1. The germline gives CDR1 SEHNR, CDR2 FQNEAQ (reference sequence). With V trimmed by 4 bases and J by 2 bases, 7 bases remained unmatched. The CDR3 covers 16 residues. The CDR3 sequence is CASSSGTDYNTGELFF. The CDR3 nucleotides are TGTGCCAGCAGCTCCGGGACAGATTATAACACCGGGGAGCTGTTTTTT.

This clone was recorded a few times. The chain couples TRBV18 to TRBJ1-5; 10 bases line up with TRBD1. Germline-derived CDR1 and CDR2 are KGHSH and LQKENI. The CDR3 covers 17 residues. After removal of 4 bases from V and 3 bases from J, the junction contained 9 bases not matched to a gene. CDR3 nucleotide sequence: TGTGCCAGCTCACTGGGACAGGGGTATACCCTCAATCAGCCCCAGCATTTT. This sequence encodes CASSLGQGYTLNQPQHF.